The 14 T cell receptor beta chains given below trace back to one sample, sequenced in a study of PD-1 blockade in mismatch repair-deficient tumors. Profiling relied on immunoSEQ multiplex PCR, and the TCRdb table lists in-frame clones only, not all of them. This table has around 39,000 clones, 75% to 90% appearing once. Source: PBMCs, taken roughly 40 weeks after starting pembrolizumab. The receptors come from an adult with mismatch repair-deficient cancer.

This CDR3 is CQQGERGNTIYF. CDR3 DNA: TGCCAGCAGGGCGAGAGGGGAAACACCATATATTTT. The J gene is TRBJ1-3, the V gene TRBV29-1, with a tentative D call TRBD1 (5 bases). The CDR3 has 12 residues. Germline lookup yields CDR1 SQVTM and CDR2 ANQGSEA.

This chain uses TRBV30 with TRBJ2-7, with 9 bases fitting TRBD2. Unmatched junction bases numbered 6, after V lost 4 bases and J lost 2 bases. CDR1 is GTSNPN and CDR2 is SVGIG in the germline V gene (reference sequence). The CDR3 has 14 residues. CDR3 sequence: CAWKRAGGTYEQYF. Written as DNA, the CDR3 is TGTGCCTGGAAACGAGCGGGAGGAACCTACGAGCAGTACTTC.

The chain combines TRBV2 with TRBJ1-1; weak D call: TRBD1 (5 bases). This CDR3 region has 13 residues. CDR1 SNHLY and CDR2 FYNNEI come from the germline V gene. Trimming removed 4 bases at V and 5 bases at J, with 11 bases between. CDR3 DNA: TGTGCCAGCAGTGCTGGGCCAGGGACTGAAGCTTTCTTT. Translation gives CASSAGPGTEAFF.

The rearrangement links TRBV6-5 to TRBJ2-5; 10 bases are shared with TRBD2. Trimming cost V 10 bases and J 0 bases; bases outside gene matches: 2. There are 13 residues in the CDR3. Germline V CDR1 and CDR2: MNHEY, SVGAGI. The CDR3 region is CATTSGYQETQYF. As DNA, the CDR3 is TGTGCCACGACTAGCGGGTACCAAGAGACCCAGTACTTC.

The chain has TRBV7-3 and TRBJ1-2; 7 nucleotides agree with TRBD1. Trimming cost V 5 bases and J 8 bases; bases outside gene matches: 8. Germline V gene data show CDR1 as SGHTA and CDR2 as FQGTGA. There are 13 residues in the CDR3. The CDR3 nucleotides are TGTGCCAGCAGCCCCGACAGGGAACGCGGCTACACCTTC. It translates to CASSPDRERGYTF.

The chain employs TRBV5-6 and TRBJ1-3; D ambiguous. Between the trimmed V and J ends, which lost 1 base and 0 bases, there was a span of 8 bases. CDR3 length equals 15 residues. CDR1 SGHDT and CDR2 YYEEEE come from the germline V gene. This chain's CDR3 is CASSLPESSGNTIYF. CDR3 nucleotides: TGTGCCAGCAGCTTGCCGGAGAGCTCTGGAAACACCATATATTTT.

This clone has just one count. The V and J genes are TRBV21-1 and TRBJ1-1; the D call TRBD1 from the table was never checked on the DNA. TRBV21-1 is an annotated pseudogene. The CDR3 extends over 15 amino acids. The CDR3 coding sequence is TGTGCCAGCAGCAAAGGTTCTACGGACAGGGCGGCAGCTTTCTTT. It specifies CASSKGSTDRAAAFF.

V gene TRBV28 combines with J gene TRBJ1-4; possible D gene TRBD1, 6 bases. V lost 2 bases, J lost 6 bases, and 7 bases lay in between. This CDR3 comprises 13 residues. Looked up from germline, CDR1 is MDHEN and CDR2 is SYDVKM. Here the CDR3 reads CASSLAGDEKLFF. CDR3 DNA: TGTGCCAGCAGTTTAGCAGGGGATGAAAAACTGTTTTTT.

This clone was counted only a few times. J is TRBJ2-7 and V is TRBV14; weak D call: TRBD1 (5 bases). CDR3 size: 14 residues. V was shortened by 8 bases and J by 3 bases, with 17 bases between the two germline ends. From germline, CDR1 is SGHDN and CDR2 FVKESK. CDR3 region: CASGPSVDSYEQYF. Written as DNA, the CDR3 is TGTGCCAGCGGACCTTCCGTCGACAGCTACGAGCAGTACTTC.

V usage is TRBV5-1 and J usage is TRBJ2-3, with TRBD2 matching 10 bases. J lost 5 bases, V lost 0 bases, and 3 bases had no gene match. Germline loops: CDR1 SGHRS, CDR2 YFSETQ. CDR3 length equals 15 residues. CDR3 nucleotide sequence: TGCGCCAGCAGCTTGGTTCTAGCGGGAGAAGATACGCAGTATTTT. It is translated as CASSLVLAGEDTQYF.

This chain uses TRBV2 with TRBJ2-3, with 9 bases lining up with TRBD1. V was clipped by 7 bases and J by 1 base; unmatched bases: 9. Germline V gene data show CDR1 as SNHLY and CDR2 as FYNNEI. The CDR3 consists of 16 residues. CDR3 coding DNA: TGTGCCAGCAAGGGGCCGGGACAGGGAGGCACAGATACGCAGTATTTT. Its protein is CASKGPGQGGTDTQYF.

V and J are TRBV15 and TRBJ2-4, with 13 bases fitting TRBD2. The CDR3 runs to 18 residues. V was pared by 1 base and J by 0 bases, with 3 bases of the junction left unmatched. The germline V gene has CDR1 LNHNV and CDR2 YYDKDF (reference sequence). The DNA of the CDR3 is TGTGCCACCAGCAGAGTAACTAGCGGGAGGGTAGCCAAAAACATTCAGTACTTC. Translated, it gives CATSRVTSGRVAKNIQYF.

The genes are TRBV13 and TRBJ2-7, with 10 bases fitting TRBD2. Unmatched junction bases numbered 0, after V lost 1 base and J lost 3 bases. The germline CDR1 and CDR2 sequences are PRHDT and FYEKMQ (reference sequence). The CDR3 sequence is 14 residues long. The CDR3 DNA follows: TGTGCCAGCAGCTTAGTAGCGGGAGGCTACGAGCAGTACTTC. It codes for CASSLVAGGYEQYF. Full variable domain (missing parts from reference TRBV13 and TRBJ2-7): AAGVIQSPRHLIKEKRETATLKCYPIPRHDTVYWYQQGPGQDPQFLISFYEKMQSDKGSIPDRFSAQQFSDYHSELNMSSLELGDSALYFCASSLVAGGYEQYFGPGTRLTVT.

The chain carries TRBV5-5 and TRBJ1-5; 9 positions agree with TRBD1. The germline CDR1 and CDR2 sequences are SGHKS and YYEKEE (reference sequence). The CDR3 extends over 17 amino acids. The J segment lost 0 bases and the V segment lost 3 bases, leaving 7 bases of the junction unmatched. The CDR3 sequence is CASSSRDRAYSNQPQHF. The CDR3 DNA reads TGTGCCAGCAGCTCCCGGGACAGGGCTTATAGCAATCAGCCCCAGCATTTT.